The 24 T cell receptor beta chains in this list originate from one sample, sequenced in a study of post-analysis software for immune sequencing data. Study findings and constraints: The study found TRBV5-6, TRBV5-1 and TRBV20-1 among five or six TRBV segments more frequent in patients than controls.

Tagging with unique molecular identifiers was a feature of the TCR beta cDNA libraries. MiXCR was run by TCRdb on the PCR reads, yielding one entry per CDR3 protein. The sample lists hundreds of thousands of distinct CDR3 sequences, roughly 36% occurring once. Their cognate antigens are unknown. Material: blood. These receptors all come from a girl under 18 with multiple sclerosis.

This clonotype showed up just a few times. The chain joins TRBV4-2 to TRBJ2-5; 9 bases match TRBD2. CDR1 LGHNA and CDR2 YNFKEQ come from the germline V gene. The CDR3 runs 17 residues. The V gene end was trimmed by 0 bases and the J gene end by 3 bases; junction bases not matched to a gene: 8. This CDR3 is CASSQDSVASGEETQYF. The CDR3 DNA sequence: TGTGCCAGCAGCCAAGATTCCGTGGCTAGCGGGGAAGAGACCCAGTACTTC.

A note on this clonotype: A much larger clone sits a single nucleotide away, making a read error possible. DNA for the CDR3: TGCACCAGCAGGTTGGGGACGTCCTACGAGCAGTACTTC. It specifies CTSRLGTSYEQYF. The genes are TRBV5-1 and TRBJ2-7; D tentatively fits TRBD1 or TRBD2 (5 bases each). CDR1 is SGHRS and CDR2 is YFSETQ in the germline V gene. CDR3 length equals 13 residues.

The CDR3 DNA reads TGTGCCAGCAGCTGGGGGGCAGACAGCGATGAGCAGTTCTTC. Translated, it gives CASSWGADSDEQFF. The chain employs TRBV12-3 or TRBV12-4 and TRBJ2-1, with D perhaps being TRBD1 or TRBD2 (6 bases each). The ends were cut back, 6 bases at V and 8 bases at J, with 17 bases in the middle. The CDR3 totals 14 residues.

This clonotype was picked up a small number of times. The gene calls are TRBV29-1 and TRBJ1-1, with D hard to call. Germline CDR1 reads SQVTM; CDR2 reads ANQGSEA. Trimming took 4 bases from V and 3 from J, leaving 12 bases between them. The CDR3 spans 13 residues. In DNA, the CDR3 is TGCAGCGTTGGCAATCGAGGATACACTGAAGCTTTCTTT. Its protein product is CSVGNRGYTEAFF. The full variable domain, in which reference TRBV29-1 and TRBJ1-1 provide the parts outside the CDR3, is SAVISQKPSRDICQRGTSLTIQCQVDSQVTMMFWYRQQPGQSLTLIATANQGSEATYESGFVIDKFPISRPNLTFSTLTVSNMSPEDSSIYLCSVGNRGYTEAFFGQGTRLTVV.

V gene TRBV4-3 combines with J gene TRBJ1-2; TRBD1 aligns across 7 bases. The CDR3 is made up of 17 amino acids. The junction had 15 bases not matched to a gene; V was cut back by 1 base and J by 7 bases. Germline V lookup: CDR1 LGHNA, CDR2 YSLEER. CDR3: CASSQGETGTRQSGYTF. In nucleotides, the CDR3 is TGCGCCAGCAGCCAAGGAGAGACAGGGACACGCCAGTCTGGCTACACCTTC.

The rearrangement uses TRBV7-9 and TRBJ2-1; 12 nucleotides match TRBD1. Trimming at V came to 4 bases and at J to 9 bases, leaving 10 bases not matched to a gene. CDR3 length: 16 amino acids. From germline, CDR1 is SEHNR and CDR2 FQNEAQ (reference sequence). As DNA, the CDR3 is TGTGCCAGCAGCTCGATACCGGGACAGGGGGCTTTTGAGCAGTTCTTC. It codes for CASSSIPGQGAFEQFF.

This clonotype was detected many times. The chain is built from TRBV5-6 and TRBJ2-3; 12 positions match TRBD2. CDR3 size: 17 residues. The germline gives CDR1 SGHDT, CDR2 YYEEEE. The V gene end was trimmed by 0 bases and the J gene end by 4 bases; junction bases not matched to a gene: 6. CDR3 residues: CASSLVTSGGTSDTQYF. CDR3 bases: TGTGCCAGCAGCTTGGTTACTAGCGGGGGGACCTCAGATACGCAGTATTTT.

The chain joins TRBV7-2 to TRBJ1-4; 8 nucleotides line up with TRBD1. Germline CDR1 reads SGHTA; CDR2 reads FQGNSA. The CDR3 extends over 17 amino acids. V lost 5 bases, J lost 14 bases, and 22 bases stayed unmatched. The DNA of the CDR3 is TGTGCCAGCAGCGGAATCGGAGGAGAGACAGGGGTCAAACGGCTGTTTTTT. Translation: CASSGIGGETGVKRLFF.

This clonotype was observed a handful of times. The chain joins TRBV28 to TRBJ2-5; 12 bases line up with TRBD1. The CDR3 length is 17 residues. V lost 5 bases and J lost 2; bases outside the gene matches: 9. The germline gives CDR1 MDHEN, CDR2 SYDVKM. In DNA, the CDR3 is TGTGCCAGCAGTCCGGGGACAGGGGGCGCTGGGCAAGAGACCCAGTACTTC. Translated, it gives CASSPGTGGAGQETQYF.

This chain joins TRBV5-1 and TRBJ2-1; TRBD2 agrees at 15 bases. Germline V gives CDR1 SGHRS, CDR2 YFSETQ. With V trimmed by 0 bases and J by 0 bases, 7 bases remained unmatched. This CDR3 region has 20 residues. The DNA for the CDR3 is TGCGCCAGCAGCTTGGGTGGGACTAGCGGGGGGCCTAGCTCCTACAATGAGCAGTTCTTC. It is translated as CASSLGGTSGGPSSYNEQFF.

The sample holds many counts of this clonotype. The rearrangement uses TRBV10-3 and TRBJ2-5; D gene ambiguous. This CDR3 is built from 12 residues. Trimming took off 4 bases at V and 5 bases at J, with 8 bases between the two ends. Germline CDR1 and CDR2: ENHRY and SYGVKD. The CDR3 loop reads CAISGAGETQYF. In DNA, the CDR3 is TGTGCCATCAGTGGGGCCGGGGAGACCCAGTACTTC.

V gene TRBV5-1 combines with J gene TRBJ2-7; 7 bases are a match to TRBD1. Trimming took 4 bases from V and 1 from J; bases not matched to a gene: 5. The germline V gene encodes CDR1 SGHRS and CDR2 YFSETQ. The CDR3 length is 14 residues. CDR3 residues: CASSGDRVSYEQYF. For the CDR3, the DNA is TGCGCCAGCAGCGGTGACAGGGTTTCCTACGAGCAGTACTTC.

This clonotype showed up just a few times. This chain connects TRBV7-9 to TRBJ2-7; tentatively, D is TRBD1 or TRBD2 (5 bases each). V shed 3 bases and J shed 6 bases, with 12 bases lying between them. The germline V gene encodes CDR1 SEHNR and CDR2 FQNEAQ (reference sequence). The CDR3 contains 13 residues. As DNA, the CDR3 is TGTGCCAGCAGCTTGCCGGGACGTCTCGAGCAGTACTTC. Protein sequence: CASSLPGRLEQYF. Looking up the rest from reference TRBV7-9 and TRBJ2-7 gives the full variable domain: DTGVSQNPRHKITKRGQNVTFRCDPISEHNRLYWYRQTLGQGPEFLTYFQNEAQLEKSRLLSDRFSAERPKGSFSTLEIQRTEQGDSAMYLCASSLPGRLEQYFGPGTRLTVT.

Only a few counts were recorded for this clonotype. The chain combines TRBV5-1 with TRBJ2-5; TRBD2 is a possible D gene (6 bases). The CDR3 loop spans 17 amino acids. CDR1 and CDR2 (germline): SGHRS, YFSETQ. V lost 2 bases, J lost 5 bases, and 22 bases lay in between. CDR3 loop: CASSFHSQRAGRETQYF. The CDR3 coding sequence is TGCGCCAGCAGCTTCCACTCTCAGAGGGCGGGAAGGGAGACCCAGTACTTC.

This clonotype was seen a few times. In DNA form, the CDR3 reads TGTGCCAGCAGGGCAGGGGAGCGTGGCACAGATACGCAGTATTTT. It specifies CASRAGERGTDTQYF. The chain employs TRBV6-1 and TRBJ2-3; a possible D gene is TRBD1 (6 bases). V lost 6 bases and J 1 base, leaving 14 bases between the germline ends. The CDR3 contains 15 residues. The germline V gene has CDR1 MNHNS and CDR2 SASEGT.

V and J are TRBV12-3 or TRBV12-4 and TRBJ2-2, with D perhaps assigned TRBD1 or TRBD2 (5 bases each). The CDR3 loop spans 15 amino acids. Deletions cut 4 bases from V and 5 bases from J, with 14 bases between. CDR3 protein: CASSSQGRGTGELFF. The CDR3 nucleotides are TGTGCCAGCAGTTCGCAGGGCCGAGGGACCGGGGAGCTGTTTTTT.

This clonotype was seen more than once but under ten times. The V call is TRBV6-5, the J call TRBJ2-7; D is tentatively TRBD1 or TRBD2 (6 bases each). Trimming removed 3 bases from V and 2 bases from J, with 14 bases in between. CDR1 is MNHEY and CDR2 is SVGAGI in the germline V gene. The CDR3 spans 15 residues. This CDR3 is CASSYVFGGPYEQYF. The CDR3 DNA reads as TGTGCCAGCAGTTATGTTTTCGGGGGCCCCTACGAGCAGTACTTC.

In its sample, this clonotype was seen a few times. V gene TRBV6-1 combines with J gene TRBJ2-2; D could derive from TRBD1 or TRBD2 (5 bases each). Germline-derived CDR1 and CDR2 are MNHNS and SASEGT. V shed 8 bases and J shed 5 bases, with 15 bases lying between them. This CDR3 spans 14 amino acids. The CDR3 DNA follows: TGTGCCAGCCCTCTAGGGTGGGGGACCGGGGAGCTGTTTTTT. Translating gives CASPLGWGTGELFF.

Notes on this clonotype: Germline is not matched at one junction end, which may reflect a read error. The chain links TRBV20-1 to TRBJ2-1; D call uncertain. The CDR3 runs 14 residues. Germline assignment: CDR1 DFQATT and CDR2 SNEGSKA (reference sequence). The CDR3 DNA is TGCAGCGCTAGTCAATTCAGCTCCTACAATGAGCAGTTCTTC. Translation: CSASQFSSYNEQFF.

This sequence joins TRBV18 and TRBJ1-5; 9 bases align to TRBD1. The CDR3 runs to 15 residues. J gave up 3 bases and V 1 base, and 1 base lay outside the gene matches. Germline V gives CDR1 KGHSH, CDR2 LQKENI. CDR3 nucleotides: TGTGCCAGCTCACCACGACAGGGGGACAATCAGCCCCAGCATTTT. Its translation: CASSPRQGDNQPQHF.

This clonotype showed up many times. This rearrangement joins TRBV28 to TRBJ2-3; D unresolved. Germline lookup yields CDR1 MDHEN and CDR2 SYDVKM. This CDR3 is 10 amino acids long. Trimming removed 5 bases at V and 3 bases at J, with 0 bases between. The CDR3 DNA reads TGTGCCAGCAGTACAGATACGCAGTATTTT. This translates into CASSTDTQYF.

As regards this clonotype: A junction end diverges from the germline sequence, so it may reflect a read error. The rearrangement joins TRBV7-6 to TRBJ2-5, with D perhaps TRBD2 (5 bases). CDR3 length: 12 residues. CDR1 and CDR2 from the germline V gene are SGHVS and FNYEAQ. The CDR3 is CACSRGRETQYF. The CDR3 bases are TGTGCCTGCAGCCGCGGGCGAGAGACCCAGTACTTC.

The sample holds a few counts of this clonotype. The chain is built from TRBV4-3 and TRBJ2-5; 14 nucleotides agree with TRBD2. This CDR3 contains 19 residues. V dropped 4 bases and J dropped 2; count of bases not matched to a gene: 12. Germline CDR1 reads LGHNA; CDR2 reads YSLEER. DNA of the CDR3: TGCGCCAGCAGCCCTTATCTTGGACTAGCGGGGGGTCAACAAGAGACCCAGTACTTC. Its protein product is CASSPYLGLAGGQQETQYF.

This clonotype was observed a few times. The chain has TRBV5-5 and TRBJ2-5, with 8 bases identical to TRBD1. Unmatched junction bases numbered 7, after V lost 4 bases and J lost 5 bases. Germline CDR1 SGHKS, CDR2 YYEKEE (reference sequence). The CDR3 has 14 residues. The CDR3: CASSRTGMGETQYF. In nucleotides, the CDR3 is TGTGCCAGCAGCCGGACAGGGATGGGTGAGACCCAGTACTTC.